Each of the 3 T cell receptor beta chains below was sequenced from the same sample in a study of long-term antiretroviral therapy in people with HIV. Version v3.0 of the immunoSEQ assay was performed at survey level. Measured with immunoSEQ multiplex PCR; TCRdb has only the in-frame clones, and not every one. The table includes about 18,000 clones, around 78% detected once. The source was unsorted PBMCs, collected at the start of antiretroviral therapy, before treatment. The receptor source for this set is a woman aged 40-49 years with HIV.

The chain links TRBV30 to TRBJ1-3; the D is unclear. The CDR3 contains 13 residues. CDR1 GTSNPN and CDR2 SVGIG come from the germline V gene (reference sequence). Trimming left V 5 bases short and J 4 bases short, with 12 bases between. CDR3 residues: CAWAEGLGNTIYF. The CDR3 region has the DNA TGTGCCTGGGCTGAAGGGCTCGGAAACACCATATATTTT.

The table lists this clone with a count of one. The chain combines TRBV29-1 with TRBJ2-5, with 9 bases matching TRBD2. The germline V gene has CDR1 SQVTM and CDR2 ANQGSEA. The CDR3 extends over 16 amino acids. With 3 bases clipped from V and 5 bases from J, the junction kept 13 bases outside the gene matches. The DNA for the CDR3 is TGCAGCGTTGAGGCTCGACGGGCGGGGGGGCTTGAGACCCAGTACTTC. It yields the protein CSVEARRAGGLETQYF.

V is TRBV9 and J is TRBJ2-5, with 7 bases aligning to TRBD1. The junction had 7 bases not matched to a gene; V was cut back by 0 bases and J by 5 bases. The CDR3 covers 15 residues. Per the germline V gene, CDR1 is SGDLS and CDR2 is YYNGEE. The CDR3 DNA sequence: TGTGCCAGCAGCGTAGCCCCGGGACAGTCGGAGACCCAGTACTTC. Protein: CASSVAPGQSETQYF.